These T cell receptor beta chains were read from a single sample in a study of identical twins. TCRdb itself ran the 5' RACE reads through MiXCR, one entry per CDR3 protein. The sample lists approximately 700,000 distinct CDR3 sequences; about 20% were seen once. This same sample was also taken into another study, of T cells expressing NK-cell markers.

Sequenced input: PBMCs. The receptor set was obtained from a woman between 18 and 29 years old in good health. The CDR3 runs from the conserved cysteine through the conserved F or W. The order of the fields is D gene, J gene, V gene, clone size, CDR3 DNA, CDR3 protein. A D gene is named only where the DNA matches it firmly. The size field is filled for only some rows; it gives once, few, many or a size class.

d_call: .; j_call: TRBJ2-6; v_call: TRBV12-3/TRBV12-4; clone_size: .; cdr3_nt: TGTGCCAGCGGCTCCGGGGACCGATCTGGGGCCAACGTCCTGACTTTC; cdr3_aa: CASGSGDRSGANVLTF
d_call: .; j_call: TRBJ2-5; v_call: TRBV5-1; clone_size: .; cdr3_nt: TGCGCCAGCAGCTTGCTCGGCGGGCCCCAAGAGACCCAGTACTTC; cdr3_aa: CASSLLGGPQETQYF
d_call: .; j_call: TRBJ1-1; v_call: TRBV20-1; clone_size: .; cdr3_nt: TGCAGTGCTAGGGATCGGGTGCGGGGGGCCGATGAAGCTTTCTTT; cdr3_aa: CSARDRVRGADEAFF
d_call: .; j_call: TRBJ1-2; v_call: TRBV9; clone_size: few; cdr3_nt: TGTGCCAGCAGCGTCAGGGGCTATGGCTACACCTTC; cdr3_aa: CASSVRGYGYTF
d_call: .; j_call: TRBJ2-1; v_call: TRBV6-5; clone_size: many; cdr3_nt: TGTGCCAGCAGTTACCCGGACAAGGACAATGAGCAGTTCTTC; cdr3_aa: CASSYPDKDNEQFF
d_call: .; j_call: TRBJ2-5; v_call: TRBV5-1; clone_size: .; cdr3_nt: TGCTCCAGCAGCTTGACCGGGGTGGAGACCCAGTACTTC; cdr3_aa: CSSSLTGVETQYF
d_call: .; j_call: TRBJ1-5; v_call: TRBV12-3/TRBV12-4; clone_size: many; cdr3_nt: TGTGCCAGCAGGGGAGATTATAGCAATCAGCCCCAGCATTTT; cdr3_aa: CASRGDYSNQPQHF
d_call: .; j_call: TRBJ2-1; v_call: TRBV12-5; clone_size: few; cdr3_nt: TGTGCTAGTGGACGAGCGGGTGAGCAGTTCTTC; cdr3_aa: CASGRAGEQFF
d_call: TRBD2; j_call: TRBJ2-5; v_call: TRBV7-2; clone_size: few; cdr3_nt: TGTGCCAGCAGCTCGCGGACTAGCGGGAGAGAGACCCAGTACTTC; cdr3_aa: CASSSRTSGRETQYF
d_call: .; j_call: TRBJ2-5; v_call: TRBV5-1; clone_size: .; cdr3_nt: TGCGCCAGCAGCAAATCCGGGACGGAGACCCAGTACTTC; cdr3_aa: CASSKSGTETQYF
d_call: .; j_call: TRBJ2-5; v_call: TRBV15; clone_size: .; cdr3_nt: TGTGCCACCAGCAGCCCGAGGGGGGGGGAGACCCAGTACTTC; cdr3_aa: CATSSPRGGETQYF
d_call: TRBD1; j_call: TRBJ2-7; v_call: TRBV14; clone_size: .; cdr3_nt: TGTGCCAGCAGCCAAGATCGAGGCGGGACAGGGTACTACGAGCAGTACTTC; cdr3_aa: CASSQDRGGTGYYEQYF
d_call: TRBD2; j_call: TRBJ2-1; v_call: TRBV12-3/TRBV12-4; clone_size: .; cdr3_nt: TGTGCCAGCAGTCCGGCTAGCGGGAGGGTTAAATGGTTCTTC; cdr3_aa: CASSPASGRVKWFF